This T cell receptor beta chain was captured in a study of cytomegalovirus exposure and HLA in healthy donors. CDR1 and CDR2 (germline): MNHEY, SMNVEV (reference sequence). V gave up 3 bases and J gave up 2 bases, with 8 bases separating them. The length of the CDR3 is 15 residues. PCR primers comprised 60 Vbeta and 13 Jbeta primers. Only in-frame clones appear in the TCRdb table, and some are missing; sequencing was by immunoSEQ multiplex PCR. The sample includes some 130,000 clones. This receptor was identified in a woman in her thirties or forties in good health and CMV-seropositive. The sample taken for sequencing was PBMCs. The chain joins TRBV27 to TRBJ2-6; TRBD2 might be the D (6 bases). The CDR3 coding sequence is TGTGCCAGCAGTTTCGGGGGAGCTGGGGCCAACGTCCTGACTTTC. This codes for CASSFGGAGANVLTF.